Listed here is a single T cell receptor beta chain. The antigen remains undetermined. The Oncomine TCR Beta short-read assay was what sequenced the DNA obtained from cultured CD4+ T cells. TCRdb called the PCR reads again in MiXCR, with one record for every CDR3 protein. The table shows about 11,000 distinct CDR3 sequences, with approximately 62% occurring only once. This sample is drawn from a study of vaccination and CD4 T cells after COVID-19. Study background: Sampling post-COVID took place a median roughly 92 days after diagnosis (range 35 to 161).

Regarding treatment: roughly 11-day PBMC culture with coronavirus spike peptide pools or control peptides (ViraFEST assay). There were positive PCR dates ranging from March to December 2020, all predating US Alpha, Beta and Delta variants. CDR3 length equals 15 residues. Per germline, CDR1 GTSNPN and CDR2 SVGIG (reference sequence). Trimming took 1 base from V and 7 from J; bases not matched to a gene: 11. The chain combines TRBV30 with TRBJ2-7; 9 nucleotides match TRBD2. The specimen sequenced was CD4+ T cells from blood, cultured in vitro. The sequence was obtained from a human donor who had recovered from COVID-19. CDR3 sequence (DNA): TGTGCCTGGAGTGGAGGACTAGCGACCCTGGGAGAGCAGTACTTC. Translating it yields CAWSGGLATLGEQYF.